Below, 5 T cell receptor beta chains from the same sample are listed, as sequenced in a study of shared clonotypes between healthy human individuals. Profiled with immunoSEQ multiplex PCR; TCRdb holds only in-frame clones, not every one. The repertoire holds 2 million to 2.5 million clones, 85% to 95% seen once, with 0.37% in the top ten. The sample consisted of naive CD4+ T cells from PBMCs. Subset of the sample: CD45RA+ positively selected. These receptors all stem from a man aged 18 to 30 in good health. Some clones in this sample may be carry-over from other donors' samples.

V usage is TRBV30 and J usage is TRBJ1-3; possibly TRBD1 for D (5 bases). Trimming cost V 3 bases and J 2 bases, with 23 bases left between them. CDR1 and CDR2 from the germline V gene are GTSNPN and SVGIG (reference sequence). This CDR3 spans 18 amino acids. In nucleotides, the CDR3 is TGTGCCTGGAGATCGGGGGAGACAGAGGAATTCCCTGGAAACACCATATATTTT. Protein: CAWRSGETEEFPGNTIYF.

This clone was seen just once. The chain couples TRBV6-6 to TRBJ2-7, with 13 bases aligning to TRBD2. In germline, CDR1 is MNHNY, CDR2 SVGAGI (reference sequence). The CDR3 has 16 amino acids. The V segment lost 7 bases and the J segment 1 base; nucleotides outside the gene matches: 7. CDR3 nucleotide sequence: TGTGCCAGCACAGGACTAGCGGGAGAGGGGTCCTACGAGCAGTACTTC. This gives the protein CASTGLAGEGSYEQYF.

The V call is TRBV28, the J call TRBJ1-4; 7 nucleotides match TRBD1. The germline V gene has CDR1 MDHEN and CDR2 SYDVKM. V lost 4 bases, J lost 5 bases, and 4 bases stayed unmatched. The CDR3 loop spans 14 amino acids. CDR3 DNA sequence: TGTGCCAGCAGTTCGGGACAGAGGAATGAAAAACTGTTTTTT. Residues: CASSSGQRNEKLFF.

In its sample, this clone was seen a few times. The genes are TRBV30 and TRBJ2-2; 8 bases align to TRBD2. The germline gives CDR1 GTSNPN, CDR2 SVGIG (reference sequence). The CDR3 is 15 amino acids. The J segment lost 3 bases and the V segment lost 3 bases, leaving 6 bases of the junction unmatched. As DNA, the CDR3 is TGTGCCTGGAGAGTAGGGACTAGTTACACCGGGGAGCTGTTTTTT. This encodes CAWRVGTSYTGELFF.

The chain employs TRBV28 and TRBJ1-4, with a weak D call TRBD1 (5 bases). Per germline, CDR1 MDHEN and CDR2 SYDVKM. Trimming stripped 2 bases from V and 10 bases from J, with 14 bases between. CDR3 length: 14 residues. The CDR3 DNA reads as TGTGCCAGCAGTTTAAGTGGGGAGAGGGGAAAACTGTTTTTT. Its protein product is CASSLSGERGKLFF.